These 23 T cell receptor beta chains share one sample of origin, sequenced in a study of T cell changes during pregnancy in multiple sclerosis. Generated by immunoSEQ multiplex PCR, the TCRdb table keeps only in-frame clones and is missing some. The data contain some 50,000 clones, over 90% of them singletons. This sample comprised peripheral blood, obtained after pregnancy. All receptors come from a female donor with multiple sclerosis, enrolled in a pregnancy study.

The CDR3 spells CASSLVGRGGFGDTEAFF. For the CDR3, the DNA is TGTGCCAGCAGCTTAGTAGGCAGGGGAGGGTTTGGGGACACTGAAGCTTTCTTT. The rearrangement joins TRBV11-2 to TRBJ1-1; the D gene is possibly TRBD1 (6 bases). The germline gives CDR1 SGHAT, CDR2 FQNNGV. The CDR3 is 18 residues long. Trimming took 1 base from V and 3 from J, leaving 21 bases between them. The full variable domain, with the rest looked up from reference TRBV11-2 and TRBJ1-1, is EAGVAQSPRYKIIEKRQSVAFWCNPISGHATLYWYQQILGQGPKLLIQFQNNGVVDDSQLPKDRFSAERLKGVDSTLKIQPAKLEDSAVYLCASSLVGRGGFGDTEAFFGQGTRLTVV.

V gene TRBV9 combines with J gene TRBJ2-5, with TRBD2 matching over 7 bases. The germline CDR1 and CDR2 sequences are SGDLS and YYNGEE. V was clipped by 2 bases and J by 3 bases; unmatched bases: 16. The length of the CDR3 is 18 residues. The CDR3 sequence: CASSVDGRLAGSEETQYF. Here the CDR3 DNA reads TGTGCCAGCAGCGTCGATGGTCGATTAGCGGGTAGTGAAGAGACCCAGTACTTC.

This clone was observed a single time. The CDR3 loop is CASSQGRGNTEAFF. CDR3 bases: TGCGCCAGCAGCCAAGGCAGGGGGAACACTGAAGCTTTCTTT. This chain links TRBV4-3 with TRBJ1-1, with D perhaps matching TRBD1 (6 bases). Germline V CDR1 and CDR2: LGHNA, YSLEER. This CDR3 contains 14 residues. Trimming removed 1 base from V and 1 base from J, with 7 bases in between.

The rearrangement uses TRBV9 and TRBJ1-3; D ambiguous. The germline CDR1 and CDR2 sequences are SGDLS and YYNGEE. The CDR3 runs to 13 residues. V lost 9 bases and J lost 7, with 17 bases in between. DNA of the CDR3: TGTGCCACCGGAAGCGCCCTCGGGAACACCATATATTTT. Translating it yields CATGSALGNTIYF.

This clone appeared a few times. CDR3 nucleotides: TGTGCCAGCAGCGTAGACCAGACTACCCCTTACGAGCAGTACTTC. Translated: CASSVDQTTPYEQYF. The chain is built from TRBV9 and TRBJ2-7; D is possibly TRBD2 (5 bases). This CDR3 is built from 15 residues. Germline V gene sequence: CDR1 SGDLS, CDR2 YYNGEE. Trimming took 0 bases from V and 4 from J, leaving 14 bases between them. Full variable domain (remainder filled in from reference TRBV9 and TRBJ2-7): DSGVTQTPKHLITATGQRVTLRCSPRSGDLSVYWYQQSLDQGLQFLIQYYNGEERAKGNILERFSAQQFPDLHSELNLSSLELGDSALYFCASSVDQTTPYEQYFGPGTRLTVT.

This sequence joins TRBV7-6 and TRBJ1-3; D gene uncertain. This CDR3 has 16 amino acids. V shed 1 base and J shed 0 bases, with 10 bases lying between them. Germline loops: CDR1 SGHVS, CDR2 FNYEAQ. CDR3 in DNA: TGTGCCAGCAGCTTAGGGCTGCCCATCTCTGGAAACACCATATATTTT. Amino acids: CASSLGLPISGNTIYF.

This clone was counted a few times. This chain joins TRBV13 and TRBJ2-5; D gene ambiguous. The CDR3 is 17 residues long. Germline V gene data show CDR1 as PRHDT and CDR2 as FYEKMQ (reference sequence). V lost 2 bases and J 2 bases, leaving 18 bases between the germline ends. CDR3 nucleotide sequence: TGTGCCAGCAGCTTAAACGTCAGGTCGGCGCGACAAGAGACCCAGTACTTC. It yields the protein CASSLNVRSARQETQYF.

The rearrangement uses TRBV9 and TRBJ1-6; TRBD1 is a possible D gene (6 bases). V was shortened by 1 base and J by 9 bases, with 11 bases between the two germline ends. Germline loops: CDR1 SGDLS, CDR2 YYNGEE. The CDR3 is made up of 14 amino acids. CDR3 DNA sequence: TGTGCCAGCAGCGTACAGGGGAAAGGTTCACCCCTCCACTTT. It is translated as CASSVQGKGSPLHF.

The CDR3 DNA is TGTGCCAGTAAAAAGGAGACTAGCTCAGATACGCAGTATTTT. It translates to CASKKETSSDTQYF. The chain carries TRBV19 and TRBJ2-3, with 7 bases fitting TRBD2. Trimming at V came to 7 bases and at J to 4 bases, leaving 8 bases not matched to a gene. The CDR3 runs to 14 residues. CDR1 LNHDA and CDR2 SQIVND come from the germline V gene (reference sequence). The full variable domain, with the rest looked up from reference TRBV19 and TRBJ2-3, is DGGITQSPKYLFRKEGQNVTLSCEQNLNHDAMYWYRQDPGQGLRLIYYSQIVNDFQKGDIAEGYSVSREKKESFPLTVTSAQKNPTAFYLCASKKETSSDTQYFGPGTRLTVL.

This chain uses TRBV6-5 with TRBJ1-5; 7 nucleotides agree with TRBD1. The CDR3 covers 14 residues. Germline CDR1 is MNHEY and CDR2 is SVGAGI. The junction had 10 bases not matched to a gene; V was cut back by 10 bases and J by 4 bases. CDR3 nucleotides: TGTGCCACGCCGACAGGGCGGGTAAATCAGCCCCAGCATTTT. It specifies CATPTGRVNQPQHF.

This chain joins TRBV4-2 and TRBJ1-5, with 8 bases that match TRBD1. V lost 5 bases to trimming and J lost 6 bases; unmatched junction nucleotides: 3. Germline V gene sequence: CDR1 LGHNA, CDR2 YNFKEQ. The CDR3 totals 13 residues. This CDR3 is CASSSGGFQPQHF. CDR3 DNA: TGTGCCAGCAGCTCAGGGGGCTTTCAGCCCCAGCATTTT.

The count of this clone is one. The J gene is TRBJ1-1, the V gene TRBV6-1; D might be TRBD1 (6 bases). This CDR3 region has 17 residues. With 0 bases removed from V and 4 bases from J, the gap between germline ends came to 18 bases. Germline-derived CDR1 and CDR2 are MNHNS and SASEGT. This CDR3 is CASSEAGWGQWGTEAFF. The CDR3 region has the DNA TGTGCCAGCAGTGAAGCGGGCTGGGGGCAGTGGGGCACTGAAGCTTTCTTT.

The genes are TRBV6-1 and TRBJ2-7, with D tentatively TRBD2 (5 bases). Germline CDR1 is MNHNS and CDR2 is SASEGT. The V and J ends lost 8 bases and 3 bases respectively, with 14 bases between them. This CDR3 has 13 amino acids. CDR3 in amino acids: CASSRVRDYEQYF. The CDR3, as DNA: TGTGCCAGCTCGCGGGTTCGGGACTACGAGCAGTACTTC.

The chain is built from TRBV4-2 and TRBJ2-3; 10 bases are shared with TRBD2. Trimming cost V 0 bases and J 1 base; bases outside gene matches: 4. From germline, CDR1 is LGHNA and CDR2 YNFKEQ. The CDR3 spans 17 residues. CDR3 loop: CASSQDEAGGGTDTQYF. The DNA for the CDR3 is TGTGCCAGCAGCCAAGATGAAGCGGGGGGGGGCACAGATACGCAGTATTTT.

The chain carries TRBV27 and TRBJ1-1; no reliable D call. Germline CDR1 MNHEY, CDR2 SMNVEV (reference sequence). Deletions cut 0 bases from V and 1 base from J, with 12 bases between. The CDR3 extends over 16 amino acids. CDR3 protein: CASSLSRHVGNTEAFF. The CDR3 DNA reads TGTGCCAGCAGTTTATCACGACACGTCGGGAACACTGAAGCTTTCTTT.

CDR3 in amino acids: CASAPTSGVTDTQYF. CDR3 in DNA: TGTGCCAGCGCCCCGACTAGCGGGGTCACAGATACGCAGTATTTT. J is TRBJ2-3 and V is TRBV5-6; TRBD2 matches 11 bases. V was pared by 7 bases and J by 2 bases, with 6 bases of the junction left unmatched. This CDR3 is built from 15 residues. Germline V gives CDR1 SGHDT, CDR2 YYEEEE.

The chain joins TRBV5-5 to TRBJ1-6, with D possibly matching TRBD1 (6 bases). Trimming left V 0 bases short and J 5 bases short, with 9 bases between. The germline CDR1 and CDR2 sequences are SGHKS and YYEKEE (reference sequence). CDR3 size: 15 residues. The CDR3: CASSLVAGDNSPLHF. The CDR3 bases are TGTGCCAGCAGCTTGGTGGCAGGGGATAATTCACCCCTCCACTTT.

CDR3 nucleotide sequence: TGTGCCAGCAGCTCCGGACCGGGACTAGCGAACTACGAGCAGTACTTC. It specifies CASSSGPGLANYEQYF. The chain uses TRBV7-6 and TRBJ2-7; 10 bases are shared with TRBD2. CDR3 length equals 16 residues. Looked up from germline, CDR1 is SGHVS and CDR2 is FNYEAQ. The junction had 9 bases not matched to a gene; V was cut back by 4 bases and J by 3 bases.

The chain is built from TRBV15 and TRBJ1-1; D may be TRBD1 (6 bases). CDR1 LNHNV and CDR2 YYDKDF come from the germline V gene (reference sequence). This CDR3 region has 12 residues. With 4 bases removed from V and 10 bases from J, the gap between germline ends came to 13 bases. CDR3: CATSTLQGVAFF. In DNA form, the CDR3 reads TGTGCCACCAGCACCTTACAGGGAGTAGCTTTCTTT.

In DNA form, the CDR3 reads TGTGCCAGCAGCCCGGGAGGCCTAGCGGGGTACAATGAGCAGTTCTTC. Residues: CASSPGGLAGYNEQFF. The gene calls are TRBV4-2 and TRBJ2-1; 9 bases map to TRBD2. Germline lookup yields CDR1 LGHNA and CDR2 YNFKEQ. The J segment lost 4 bases and the V segment lost 4 bases, leaving 8 bases of the junction unmatched. The CDR3 has 16 residues.

The chain carries TRBV5-1 and TRBJ2-1; TRBD2 matches at 11 bases. The CDR3 extends over 17 amino acids. V lost 4 bases to trimming and J lost 9 bases; unmatched junction nucleotides: 15. CDR1 is SGHRS, CDR2 YFSETQ, per germline. The CDR3 region is CASSPNLAGGPYTEQFF. The CDR3 DNA sequence: TGCGCCAGCAGCCCGAACTTAGCGGGGGGGCCTTATACTGAGCAGTTCTTC. The variable domain in full, with the rest retrieved from reference TRBV5-1 and TRBJ2-1, is KAGVTQTPRYLIKTRGQQVTLSCSPISGHRSVSWYQQTPGQGLQFLFEYFSETQRNKGNFPGRFSGRQFSNSRSEMNVSTLELGDSALYLCASSPNLAGGPYTEQFFGPGTRLTVL.

This chain joins TRBV28 and TRBJ2-1, with TRBD1 matching over 8 bases. Germline assignment: CDR1 MDHEN and CDR2 SYDVKM. This CDR3 has 14 residues. The DNA for the CDR3 is TGTGTCGCGAAAGGACAGGGAGCCTACAATGAGCAGTTCTTC. This sequence encodes CVAKGQGAYNEQFF.

The chain couples TRBV5-5 to TRBJ1-1; 8 bases fit TRBD1. Trimming at V came to 2 bases and at J to 5 bases, leaving 8 bases not matched to a gene. The germline CDR1 and CDR2 sequences are SGHKS and YYEKEE (reference sequence). There are 15 residues in the CDR3. The CDR3 region is CASSFFLQGGTEAFF. CDR3 bases: TGTGCCAGCAGCTTTTTTTTACAGGGGGGGACTGAAGCTTTCTTT.